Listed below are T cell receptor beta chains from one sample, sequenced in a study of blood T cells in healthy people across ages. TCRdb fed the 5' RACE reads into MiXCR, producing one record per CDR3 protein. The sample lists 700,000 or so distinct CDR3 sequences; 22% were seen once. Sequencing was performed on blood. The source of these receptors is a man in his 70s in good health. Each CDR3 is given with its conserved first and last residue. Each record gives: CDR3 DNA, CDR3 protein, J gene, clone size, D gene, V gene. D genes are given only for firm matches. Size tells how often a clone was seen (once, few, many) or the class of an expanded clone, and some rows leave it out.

TGTGCCACCAGTGGACAAGCGGGAGGTCTCGATGAGCAGTTCTTC | CATSGQAGGLDEQFF | TRBJ2-1 | . | TRBD2 | TRBV24-1
TGTGCCAGCAGCTTAGGGGACTTTGTCAATGAGCAGTTCTTC | CASSLGDFVNEQFF | TRBJ2-1 | many | . | TRBV7-2
TGTGCCAGCAGCCTCACCGACAGACACGAGCAGTACTTC | CASSLTDRHEQYF | TRBJ2-7 | few | . | TRBV12-3/TRBV12-4
TGTAGTGCTAAATTTGGGGGATACACAGATACGCAGTATTTT | CSAKFGGYTDTQYF | TRBJ2-3 | few | . | TRBV20-1
TGTGCCAGCAGTCGAAGACAGGGGGCCCAAGCTTTCTTT | CASSRRQGAQAFF | TRBJ1-1 | many | TRBD1 | TRBV28
TGTGCCAGCTCACCATCGTTAAGCGGAACCCAGCAGTACTTC | CASSPSLSGTQQYF | TRBJ2-7 | . | . | TRBV18
TGTGCCAGCAGTCGAAGGACTACCACAGATACGCAGTATTTT | CASSRRTTTDTQYF | TRBJ2-3 | many | . | TRBV2
TGTGCCAGCAGCTGGGGGGACGGGATCTCTGGAAACACCATATATTTT | CASSWGDGISGNTIYF | TRBJ1-3 | few | . | TRBV7-2
TGCAGTGCTAATAGCGGGAGAACAGATACGCAGTATTTT | CSANSGRTDTQYF | TRBJ2-3 | . | TRBD2 | TRBV20-1
TGCGCCAGCAGCCAAGACTGGGCAGGGGCGCTTGAGACCCAGTACTTC | CASSQDWAGALETQYF | TRBJ2-5 | . | . | TRBV4-1
TGCAGCGTTGGGGGAGGGGCCTATGGCTACACCTTC | CSVGGGAYGYTF | TRBJ1-2 | . | . | TRBV29-1
TGCGGCGTTGCGAGAACGGGGGTGGGGGAGACCCAGTACTTC | CGVARTGVGETQYF | TRBJ2-5 | . | . | TRBV29-1
TGCAGTGCTAGGGGGACGGGTAAAGAGACCCAGTACTTC | CSARGTGKETQYF | TRBJ2-5 | . | . | TRBV20-1
TGTGCCAGCAGTTTAAGGGATACTCTAGCCAAAAACATTCAGTACTTC | CASSLRDTLAKNIQYF | TRBJ2-4 | . | . | TRBV12-3/TRBV12-4
TGTGCCAGCAGAGGGACAGGGGGTTTCAAAAACATTCAGTACTTC | CASRGTGGFKNIQYF | TRBJ2-4 | few | TRBD1 | TRBV25-1
TGCGCCAGCAGCTGGAGCGGGGGGACGGACAATGAGCAGTTCTTC | CASSWSGGTDNEQFF | TRBJ2-1 | many | TRBD2 | TRBV5-1
TGTGCCAGCTCACCTCGACAGCCAGATAGCAATCAGCCCCAGCATTTT | CASSPRQPDSNQPQHF | TRBJ1-5 | few | . | TRBV18
TGTGCCAGCAGCGTAGCTCCGACAGGGGGGAGTGAAAAACTGTTTTTT | CASSVAPTGGSEKLFF | TRBJ1-4 | . | TRBD1 | TRBV9
TGTGCCAGCAGCACCGGGACAGGGTTTTCTGGAAACACCATATATTTT | CASSTGTGFSGNTIYF | TRBJ1-3 | . | TRBD1 | TRBV7-8
TGCGCCAGCAGCGTAGACGTGAGTAAGCAGTACTTC | CASSVDVSKQYF | TRBJ2-5 | many | . | TRBV5-1
TGCAGTGCTAGAGAAGGAGGGACTCCTGGCTACACCTTC | CSAREGGTPGYTF | TRBJ1-2 | few | . | TRBV20-1
TGTGCCAGCAACTGGCGTGGGAGTTACACAGATACGCAGTATTTT | CASNWRGSYTDTQYF | TRBJ2-3 | many | . | TRBV7-2
TGCGCCAGCAGCGAGATTAACCGGGACAGGGCCGGGGAGCTGTTTTTT | CASSEINRDRAGELFF | TRBJ2-2 | once | TRBD1 | TRBV5-1
TGTGCCAGCAGTTTAGCCACGGGACAGCACCTATATGGCTACACCTTC | CASSLATGQHLYGYTF | TRBJ1-2 | few | TRBD1 | TRBV12-3/TRBV12-4
TGTGCCAGCGGGCAGAACACAGATACGCAGTATTTT | CASGQNTDTQYF | TRBJ2-3 | many | . | TRBV7-2
TGCAGTGCTGTGGAGAGCACGAACACCGGGGAGCTGTTTTTT | CSAVESTNTGELFF | TRBJ2-2 | few | . | TRBV20-1
TGCGCCAGCAGCGCCATACTAGCGGGAGACCACAATGAGCAGTTCTTC | CASSAILAGDHNEQFF | TRBJ2-1 | many | TRBD2 | TRBV5-1
TGTGCCAGCTCACGACCTGCGGAGACCCAGTACTTC | CASSRPAETQYF | TRBJ2-5 | many | . | TRBV18
TGTGCCAGCAGCTCACAGGGGGTCTTCGGGGAGCTGTTTTTT | CASSSQGVFGELFF | TRBJ2-2 | . | TRBD1 | TRBV7-3
TGCGCCAGCAGCTTGAAACGCATGAACACTGAAGCTTTCTTT | CASSLKRMNTEAFF | TRBJ1-1 | few | . | TRBV5-1
TGTGCCAGCAGCCTGCGGGAGGGCGGCACAGATACGCAGTATTTT | CASSLREGGTDTQYF | TRBJ2-3 | few | TRBD2 | TRBV7-6
TGTGCCAGCAGTCGGGCCGGGACAGGGAAGGTCGGCACTGAAGCTTTCTTT | CASSRAGTGKVGTEAFF | TRBJ1-1 | . | TRBD1 | TRBV6-1
TGTGCCAGCAGCTCCTGGGACAGGGGGCGCGGAGAGACCCAGTACTTC | CASSSWDRGRGETQYF | TRBJ2-5 | . | TRBD1 | TRBV11-2
TGTGCCAGCAATCCACCGGGACACCTGAACTATGGCTACACCTTC | CASNPPGHLNYGYTF | TRBJ1-2 | . | . | TRBV14
TGCGCCAGCAGCCCAGGTTGGATAGCGGGGGGATATCAAGAGACCCAGTACTTC | CASSPGWIAGGYQETQYF | TRBJ2-5 | . | TRBD2 | TRBV5-1
TGTGCCAGCTCACCCTTGGGACTAGCGGGTTTCTCTGGGGCCAACGTCCTGACTTTC | CASSPLGLAGFSGANVLTF | TRBJ2-6 | many | TRBD2 | TRBV18
TGCAGTGCTAAGGCGCGGGAGGGGGCTTACAATGAGCAGTTCTTC | CSAKAREGAYNEQFF | TRBJ2-1 | few | TRBD2 | TRBV20-1
TGTGCCAGCAGTTACGACAGAGCTAACTATGGCTACACCTTC | CASSYDRANYGYTF | TRBJ1-2 | once | . | TRBV6-5
TGTGCCAGCAGTAGAACCACTGAAGCTTTCTTT | CASSRTTEAFF | TRBJ1-1 | few | . | TRBV6-2/TRBV6-3
TGTGCCAGCAGTCCCACGGCCCAATATGGCTACACCTTC | CASSPTAQYGYTF | TRBJ1-2 | few | . | TRBV2
TGCAGTGCTAGTCCTCGGGGAAGGCCCTACAATGAGCAGTTCTTC | CSASPRGRPYNEQFF | TRBJ2-1 | . | . | TRBV20-1